These T cell receptor beta chains were read from a single sample in a study of glioma-infiltrating T cells after dendritic cell vaccination. Method: immunoSEQ multiplex PCR; TCRdb's copy keeps in-frame clones and lacks some. Counted here are 90,000 to 110,000 clones, 90% occurring once; the ten biggest clones make up 2.7%. The material sequenced was blood, taken after dendritic cell vaccination. These receptors came from a human donor with glioblastoma. Both conserved end residues are trimmed from each CDR3. Each record gives: V gene, D gene, clone size, CDR3 protein. The D gene is left open where the match is weak. Clone size is given for some rows only: seen once, a few or many times, or a class if the clone is expanded.

v_gene: TRBV7-8; d_gene: TRBD1; abundance: .; CDR3aa: ASSLGQGATNEKLF
v_gene: TRBV5-1; d_gene: .; abundance: .; CDR3aa: ASRPQGQTDTQY
v_gene: TRBV11-3; d_gene: TRBD1; abundance: .; CDR3aa: ASSQPGQGVSGELF
v_gene: TRBV6-1; d_gene: .; abundance: few; CDR3aa: ASSGQAGETQY
v_gene: TRBV27; d_gene: TRBD1; abundance: .; CDR3aa: ASSPDRGNQPQH
v_gene: TRBV7-3; d_gene: TRBD1; abundance: .; CDR3aa: ASIRDRAAYSNQPQH
v_gene: TRBV15; d_gene: TRBD1; abundance: .; CDR3aa: ATSKDRGWNTEAF
v_gene: TRBV5-1; d_gene: .; abundance: once; CDR3aa: ASSLVASSETQY
v_gene: TRBV19; d_gene: .; abundance: .; CDR3aa: ASAPREGLDEKLF
v_gene: TRBV7-2; d_gene: .; abundance: .; CDR3aa: ASSLVARLSYNEQF
v_gene: TRBV7-3; d_gene: .; abundance: .; CDR3aa: ASSFGVVRTDTQY
v_gene: TRBV4-1; d_gene: .; abundance: .; CDR3aa: ASSPGWDGTDTQY
v_gene: TRBV18; d_gene: .; abundance: .; CDR3aa: ASSQISTGNEAF
v_gene: TRBV4-2; d_gene: .; abundance: once; CDR3aa: ASSQDPPGLSYNEQF
v_gene: TRBV19; d_gene: .; abundance: .; CDR3aa: ASTPRGGVGGNTIY
v_gene: TRBV5-4; d_gene: TRBD2; abundance: .; CDR3aa: ASSRGGGYEQY
v_gene: TRBV7-2; d_gene: TRBD2; abundance: .; CDR3aa: ASSLVAGTYNEQF
v_gene: TRBV7-6; d_gene: .; abundance: .; CDR3aa: ASSLTGIGAGNTIY
v_gene: TRBV9; d_gene: TRBD2; abundance: once; CDR3aa: ASSVGLAGGPETQY
v_gene: TRBV5-5; d_gene: TRBD2; abundance: .; CDR3aa: ASSLVSAGDGDTQY
v_gene: TRBV19; d_gene: .; abundance: .; CDR3aa: ASTPGQTNYGYT
v_gene: TRBV10-2; d_gene: .; abundance: .; CDR3aa: ASKEGPMNTEAF
v_gene: TRBV30; d_gene: .; abundance: .; CDR3aa: AWSDRSSYGYT
v_gene: TRBV19; d_gene: .; abundance: .; CDR3aa: ASSPSGNQPQH
v_gene: TRBV5-4; d_gene: TRBD2; abundance: .; CDR3aa: ASSDTTSGGSGEQY
v_gene: TRBV30; d_gene: .; abundance: .; CDR3aa: AWSVSQGNSPLH
v_gene: TRBV29-1; d_gene: TRBD1; abundance: once; CDR3aa: SVEDPWDRSLNEQF
v_gene: TRBV7-8; d_gene: .; abundance: .; CDR3aa: ASSLEQDEQY
v_gene: TRBV10-2; d_gene: TRBD2; abundance: .; CDR3aa: ASRVPGGMSETQY
v_gene: TRBV4-2; d_gene: TRBD1; abundance: .; CDR3aa: ASSSDRVGETQY
v_gene: TRBV5-1; d_gene: .; abundance: .; CDR3aa: ASSFGAGGNTIY
v_gene: TRBV5-4; d_gene: TRBD1; abundance: .; CDR3aa: ASSRGGTAGDSPLH
v_gene: TRBV4-1; d_gene: TRBD2; abundance: .; CDR3aa: ASSTSGRAVGETQY
v_gene: TRBV7-6; d_gene: .; abundance: .; CDR3aa: ASSLGSADTQY
v_gene: TRBV5-6; d_gene: TRBD2; abundance: .; CDR3aa: ASSLGTSGGPYGAQY
v_gene: TRBV5-5; d_gene: TRBD1; abundance: .; CDR3aa: ASSLGRDRFYNSPLH
v_gene: TRBV5-4; d_gene: TRBD2; abundance: once; CDR3aa: ASSPLAGGSGGELF
v_gene: TRBV6-5; d_gene: TRBD1; abundance: .; CDR3aa: ASTGGEHQPQH
v_gene: TRBV5-1; d_gene: TRBD1; abundance: .; CDR3aa: ASSLEAGTGGVGSYGYT
v_gene: TRBV19; d_gene: .; abundance: .; CDR3aa: ASSVWEDQETQY
v_gene: TRBV9; d_gene: .; abundance: .; CDR3aa: ASSVGRGANEKLF